This entry describes one TCR beta chain. In this sample, this clone turned up many times. Its antigen specificity is not known. Per-base qualities were not stored, and no clone one base away is much larger. The sample comes from a study of metastatic and nonmetastatic thyroid tumors (dated by TCRdb to 2018 to 2021). General notes on the study: For patients with malignant and with benign thyroid disease, the researchers compared repertoires between peripheral blood samples and tumor or nodule tissue samples. The research as a whole found: In both blood and tumor samples, TCR beta diversity was reported to be significantly higher in malignant tumors than in benign nodules.

Its CDR3 holds 15 amino acids, cysteine through phenylalanine. The kept DNA is CDR3 alone, 45 bases in frame from the first base. The germline V gene sets CDR1 to MNHNS and CDR2 to SASEGT. Trimming removed 7 bases from V and 4 bases from J; the gene matches leave 10 bases unexplained. Libraries were prepared through PCR. The sequencer was an Illumina HiSeq 4000. High-throughput sequencing was used to profile the TCR beta-chain CDR3 region of each patient. In the authors' own workflow: The researchers built a classifier to tell apart papillary thyroid cancer patients with distant metastasis, based on CDR3 differences among clinicopathological groups. The Shannon index was used to assess repertoire diversity, and the Morisita-Horn index was used to assess tumor-blood repertoire similarity. TCRdb trimmed public reads at Q25 via fastp, called clones via MiXCR and kept in-frame beta chains. None of the V and J calls come from the authors' own analysis; TCRdb made them. A total of about 20,000 clones appear in this sample, 15% to 20% of them only once. The ten largest clones capture roughly 2.8% of the sample.

Before undergoing thyroid surgery, none of the patients had been given any kind of treatment. Using T-cell receptor beta sequencing, the study looked back at clinical samples from patients collected from about 2011 to 2018. The receptor's source is a male donor with papillary thyroid cancer or a benign thyroid nodule (not recorded which). Some clones in this sample may be carry-over from other donors' samples. Sequences were obtained from adjacent normal tissue. Recombination joined TRBV6-1 with TRBJ2-1; TRBD2 lines up with 7 middle nucleotides. The bases read TGTGCCAGCACGCTCGGGGCGGGAGTTTACAATGAGCAGTTCTTC. The translation is CASTLGAGVYNEQFF.